These 32 T cell receptor beta chains were all obtained from the same sample, sequenced in a study of blood T cells in healthy people across ages. A second roughly 6 to 12 cycle PCR used barcoded and J-beta primers. TCRdb redid the calling of the 5' RACE reads with MiXCR, one entry per CDR3 protein. The table records roughly 800,000 distinct CDR3 sequences, roughly 25% of them present only once. This sample was shared with a second study, whose subject was T cells of mothers and their children.

Sequences were obtained from blood. The receptors come from a boy aged 5-17 years in good health.

This clonotype was picked up many times. The chain recombines TRBV28 with TRBJ2-3, with 15 bases fitting TRBD2. The trim removed 1 base at V and 1 base at J, leaving 6 bases unmatched. Per the germline V gene, CDR1 is MDHEN and CDR2 is SYDVKM. The CDR3 is made up of 19 amino acids. This CDR3 reads CASSLYGLAGGPGTDTQYF. The CDR3 coding sequence is TGTGCCAGCAGTTTATACGGACTAGCGGGAGGGCCTGGCACAGATACGCAGTATTTT. Filled out from reference TRBV28 and TRBJ2-3, the complete variable domain reads DVKVTQSSRYLVKRTGEKVFLECVQDMDHENMFWYRQDPGLGLRLIYFSYDVKMKEKGDIPEGYSVSREKKERFSLILESASTNQTSMYLCASSLYGLAGGPGTDTQYFGPGTRLTVL.

The table lists this clonotype with many counts. The chain links TRBV7-6 to TRBJ2-3; possibly TRBD2 for D (7 bases). This CDR3 has 14 amino acids. V was trimmed by 1 base and J by 5 bases, leaving 10 bases between them. Germline CDR1 is SGHVS and CDR2 is FNYEAQ. CDR3 in amino acids: CASSLGGGGDTQYF. The CDR3 DNA reads TGTGCCAGCAGCTTAGGAGGGGGGGGAGATACGCAGTATTTT.

This clonotype came up a few times. For the CDR3, the DNA is TGTGCCAGCAGCCGCATGCCCACAGATACGCAGTATTTT. This gives the protein CASSRMPTDTQYF. The chain joins TRBV14 to TRBJ2-3; D not certain. The CDR3 runs 13 residues. Germline CDR1 and CDR2: SGHDN and FVKESK. Trimming shortened V by 4 bases and J by 2 bases, and 7 bases separated the two germline ends.

This chain uses TRBV18 with TRBJ2-1, with TRBD2 matching over 7 bases. Per the germline V gene, CDR1 is KGHSH and CDR2 is LQKENI. Losses at the gene ends were 8 bases for V and 8 bases for J; bases not matched to a gene: 15. The CDR3 consists of 15 residues. CDR3 protein: CASQMLAALGYEQFF. The CDR3 DNA follows: TGTGCCAGCCAAATGCTAGCGGCCTTAGGGTATGAGCAGTTCTTC.

The CDR3 bases are TGCAGTGCCCAAAGACCGGGACAGAAAGAGACCCAGTACTTC. Translating it yields CSAQRPGQKETQYF. The rearrangement links TRBV20-1 to TRBJ2-5, with TRBD1 identical over 7 bases. V shed 6 bases, J shed 3 bases, and the junction held 10 bases outside the gene matches. The CDR3 is 14 amino acids. Germline V gives CDR1 DFQATT, CDR2 SNEGSKA (reference sequence).

V gene TRBV7-8 combines with J gene TRBJ2-1; 12 positions match TRBD2. V lost 5 bases and J lost 9; bases outside the gene matches: 11. CDR3 length equals 16 residues. From germline, CDR1 is SGHVS and CDR2 FQNEAQ. The CDR3 bases are TGTGCCAGCAGCGCCTACCTAGCGGGGGGGAGGAGTGAGCAGTTCTTC. Translating gives CASSAYLAGGRSEQFF.

This chain connects TRBV7-9 to TRBJ1-1; D not certain. With 9 bases removed from V and 4 bases from J, the gap between germline ends came to 12 bases. Germline lookup yields CDR1 SEHNR and CDR2 FQNEAQ (reference sequence). CDR3 size: 12 residues. The CDR3: CASVKGGTEAFF. The CDR3 coding sequence is TGTGCCAGTGTGAAGGGTGGCACTGAAGCTTTCTTT.

The chain uses TRBV20-1 and TRBJ2-7; maybe TRBD2 (5 bases). The CDR3 loop spans 13 amino acids. The V and J ends lost 5 bases and 3 bases respectively, with 14 bases between them. Germline CDR1 reads DFQATT; CDR2 reads SNEGSKA (reference sequence). The CDR3: CSALPNGVYEQYF. For the CDR3, the DNA is TGCAGTGCTTTACCCAACGGGGTCTACGAGCAGTACTTC.

V is TRBV9 and J is TRBJ2-7, with D possibly matching TRBD2 (6 bases). V was clipped by 4 bases and J by 6 bases, with 14 bases between them. The V gene's germline CDR1 is SGDLS and CDR2 YYNGEE. The CDR3 consists of 13 residues. CDR3 bases: TGTGCCAGCAGCCCAGGCGGGGCAGCCGAGCAGTACTTC. As protein: CASSPGGAAEQYF.

This sequence joins TRBV20-1 and TRBJ2-6; D remains unclear. Germline lookup yields CDR1 DFQATT and CDR2 SNEGSKA (reference sequence). The CDR3 is 15 residues long. Trimming removed 4 bases at V and 0 bases at J, with 10 bases between. CDR3 sequence: CSANPTISGANVLTF. CDR3 sequence (DNA): TGCAGTGCTAATCCCACCATCTCTGGGGCCAACGTCCTGACTTTC.

This chain uses TRBV6-4 with TRBJ2-3; 10 nucleotides match TRBD2. The J segment lost 8 bases and the V segment lost 5 bases, leaving 4 bases of the junction unmatched. The germline V gene encodes CDR1 MRHNA and CDR2 SNTAGT. This CDR3 comprises 13 residues. This CDR3 is CASSPSGGATQYF. CDR3 DNA sequence: TGTGCCAGCAGTCCCAGCGGGGGGGCTACGCAGTATTTT.

V is TRBV5-1 and J is TRBJ2-7, with D maybe TRBD1 (6 bases). CDR3 length: 15 amino acids. From germline, CDR1 is SGHRS and CDR2 YFSETQ. Trimming cost V 2 bases and J 4 bases, with 16 bases left between them. DNA of the CDR3: TGCGCCAGCAGCTTACTGGGACAACAAACATACGAGCAGTACTTC. This gives the protein CASSLLGQQTYEQYF.

The CDR3 region has the DNA TGTGCCAGCAGTCCCCGACAGGGGAGTGGCACCGGGGAGCTGTTTTTT. This translates into CASSPRQGSGTGELFF. The rearrangement uses TRBV6-1 and TRBJ2-2; 8 nucleotides match TRBD1. V was pared by 5 bases and J by 4 bases, with 9 bases of the junction left unmatched. Germline CDR1 MNHNS, CDR2 SASEGT. This CDR3 spans 16 amino acids.

The table lists this clonotype with a few counts. The V gene is TRBV7-3, the J gene TRBJ1-2; D is possibly TRBD1 (6 bases). Trimming stripped 4 bases from V and 5 bases from J, with 17 bases between. The CDR3 has 15 amino acids. Germline-derived CDR1 and CDR2 are SGHTA and FQGTGA. The CDR3 DNA reads as TGTGCCAGCAGCTCCACCGGGACACCAGCTTATGGCTACACCTTC. Its translation: CASSSTGTPAYGYTF.

This chain links TRBV27 with TRBJ2-3; D is unclear. Germline V lookup: CDR1 MNHEY, CDR2 SMNVEV (reference sequence). This CDR3 comprises 15 residues. Trimming removed 2 bases from V and 0 bases from J, with 9 bases in between. The DNA of the CDR3 is TGTGCCAGCAGTTTAAGGCGTGCTAGCACAGATACGCAGTATTTT. Translating gives CASSLRRASTDTQYF.

CDR3 sequence: CASSLRQGGGYEQYF. The CDR3, as DNA: TGTGCCAGCAGCTTACGACAGGGAGGTGGCTACGAGCAGTACTTC. The gene calls are TRBV7-2 and TRBJ2-5, with D tentatively TRBD1 (7 bases). The J call may be incorrect, as the DNA end agrees better with TRBJ2-7. Germline V CDR1 and CDR2: SGHTA, FQGNSA. The CDR3 is 15 amino acids.

This clonotype was detected once. The V gene is TRBV5-6, the J gene TRBJ1-2, with D tentatively TRBD1 (6 bases). V lost 4 bases to trimming and J lost 5 bases, with 9 bases between them. This CDR3 region has 12 residues. In germline, CDR1 is SGHDT, CDR2 YYEEEE. The CDR3 is CASSGGPYGYTF. DNA of the CDR3: TGTGCCAGCAGCGGGGGCCCTTATGGCTACACCTTC.

This clonotype was counted ten times or more. A junction boundary mismatches the germline segment, possibly from a read error. V gene TRBV5-1 combines with J gene TRBJ2-5; TRBD2 matches at 10 bases. The DNA end lines up better with TRBJ2-7; the J call may be wrong. This CDR3 is built from 14 residues. CDR1 SGHRS and CDR2 YFSETQ come from the germline V gene. The CDR3 DNA follows: TGTGCCAGCAGCTCCGGACTAGCGGTCTACGAGCAGTACTTC. It encodes CASSSGLAVYEQYF.

As to this clonotype: The junction shows a germline mismatch at one end, possibly a read error. J is TRBJ2-5 and V is TRBV12-3 or TRBV12-4; 7 nucleotides line up with TRBD1. CDR3 length equals 15 residues. The CDR3 bases are TGCGCCAGCAGTTCGGCCGGGACAGTCCAAGAGACCCAGTACTTC. It encodes CASSSAGTVQETQYF.

A few counts support this clonotype. The chain combines TRBV5-1 with TRBJ2-6; D not resolved. The germline V gene has CDR1 SGHRS and CDR2 YFSETQ. The V end lost 2 bases, the J end lost 0 bases, and 3 bases lay between the germline ends. The CDR3 is 14 amino acids. The CDR3 is CASSFGSGANVLTF. The CDR3 bases are TGCGCCAGCAGCTTTGGCTCTGGGGCCAACGTCCTGACTTTC.

The chain uses TRBV20-1 and TRBJ2-1; unclear D gene. The CDR3 totals 13 residues. The germline V gene has CDR1 DFQATT and CDR2 SNEGSKA (reference sequence). Trimming removed 5 bases at V and 5 bases at J, with 13 bases between. CDR3 region: CSAGKDTHNEQFF. CDR3 DNA sequence: TGCAGTGCTGGCAAGGATACTCACAATGAGCAGTTCTTC.

This clonotype was counted between two and nine times. The chain has TRBV7-8 and TRBJ2-7; D might be TRBD2 (6 bases). The CDR3 spans 13 residues. Germline-derived CDR1 and CDR2 are SGHVS and FQNEAQ. Between the trimmed V and J ends, which lost 11 bases and 4 bases, there was a span of 18 bases. The CDR3: CAGIGREEYEQYF. The CDR3, as DNA: TGTGCCGGCATTGGCAGGGAGGAATACGAGCAGTACTTC.

This rearrangement joins TRBV7-2 to TRBJ2-5, with 7 bases that match TRBD2. The end of the DNA is better explained by TRBJ2-7, so the J call may be wrong. The CDR3 totals 16 residues. Germline V CDR1 and CDR2: SGHTA, FQGNSA. CDR3: CASSLGLAGVAYEQYF. The CDR3 nucleotides read TGTGCCAGCAGCTTAGGCCTTGCGGGAGTAGCCTACGAGCAGTACTTC.

The chain links TRBV7-9 to TRBJ2-5, with 8 bases lining up with TRBD1. Matching the DNA end better, TRBJ2-7 makes the J call doubtful. Germline lookup yields CDR1 SEHNR and CDR2 FQNEAQ (reference sequence). The CDR3 has 13 residues. The CDR3 bases are TGTGCCAGCAGCTCGACAGGGGCGGACGAGCAGTACTTC. Translating gives CASSSTGADEQYF.

The chain links TRBV11-2 to TRBJ1-4, with no clear D. CDR1 and CDR2 from the germline V gene are SGHAT and FQNNGV. The CDR3 consists of 17 residues. The V and J ends lost 4 bases and 8 bases respectively, with 23 bases between them. The CDR3 DNA reads as TGTGCCAGCAGCTCTGAAGTTTTAGCCCCTAAGGGAGAAAAACTGTTTTTT. Protein: CASSSEVLAPKGEKLFF.

V and J are TRBV7-9 and TRBJ1-5; TRBD1 agrees at 8 bases. Germline loops: CDR1 SEHNR, CDR2 FQNEAQ (reference sequence). The V segment lost 3 bases and the J segment 1 base; nucleotides outside the gene matches: 5. The CDR3 sequence is 16 residues long. The CDR3 is CASSLYRGGSNQPQHF. The CDR3, as DNA: TGTGCCAGCAGCTTGTACAGGGGGGGGAGCAATCAGCCCCAGCATTTT.

This chain uses TRBV29-1 with TRBJ2-5, with 9 bases identical to TRBD2. Germline trimming cut 4 bases from V and 3 bases from J; bases unmatched to any gene: 24. The CDR3 runs 20 residues. Germline CDR1 SQVTM, CDR2 ANQGSEA. CDR3 coding DNA: TGCAGCGTTGTGGGAGGGGTAGCGGGAGAGAACTTATGGAATGAAGAGACCCAGTACTTC. It translates to CSVVGGVAGENLWNEETQYF.

This clonotype came up a few times. The chain links TRBV6-5 to TRBJ2-5, with 8 bases aligning to TRBD1. Per germline, CDR1 MNHEY and CDR2 SVGAGI. The J segment lost 5 bases and the V segment lost 2 bases, leaving 7 bases of the junction unmatched. This CDR3 is built from 15 residues. The CDR3 nucleotides are TGTGCCAGCAGTTACATAGTCAGGGGGCTGGAGACCCAGTACTTC. This gives the protein CASSYIVRGLETQYF.

This rearrangement joins TRBV20-1 to TRBJ2-5; D gene ambiguous. The CDR3 is 14 residues long. Trimming removed 5 bases from V and 5 bases from J, with 18 bases in between. The germline V gene has CDR1 DFQATT and CDR2 SNEGSKA (reference sequence). Here the CDR3 reads CSAQPARGWETQYF. In DNA, the CDR3 is TGCAGTGCTCAGCCCGCTCGCGGCTGGGAGACCCAGTACTTC.

V gene TRBV7-8 combines with J gene TRBJ2-1; no reliable D call. Germline V gene lookup returns CDR1 SGHVS and CDR2 FQNEAQ. The CDR3 length is 17 residues. V shed 5 bases and J shed 2 bases, with 19 bases lying between them. In DNA form, the CDR3 reads TGTGCCAGCAGCCCACGTCGTGAGGCAGGCCCCTACAATGAGCAGTTCTTC. Amino acids: CASSPRREAGPYNEQFF.

The rearrangement uses TRBV15 and TRBJ2-3; D may match TRBD1 or TRBD2 (6 bases each). Trimming removed 2 bases from V and 3 bases from J, with 18 bases in between. Germline CDR1 reads LNHNV; CDR2 reads YYDKDF (reference sequence). This CDR3 contains 17 residues. The CDR3 nucleotides are TGTGCCACCAGCAGACCTCTCTCCGGGGGCGGGACAGATACGCAGTATTTT. As protein: CATSRPLSGGGTDTQYF.

This chain uses TRBV18 with TRBJ2-7; D tentatively fits TRBD1 or TRBD2 (5 bases each). Germline loops: CDR1 KGHSH, CDR2 LQKENI. The V gene lost 6 bases and the J gene lost 4 bases, with 13 bases spanning the gap. The CDR3 has 13 amino acids. In DNA, the CDR3 is TGTGCCAGCTCCCCAACAGAGGGGTACGAGCAGTACTTC. This gives the protein CASSPTEGYEQYF.